Below, 22 T cell receptor beta chains from the same sample are listed, as sequenced in a study of regulatory T cells in long-lasting Graves disease. CDR3 regions were amplified by Arm-PCR using iRepertoire HTBI primers to build TCR beta libraries. TCRdb fed the multiplex PCR reads into MiXCR, producing one record per CDR3 protein. The sample holds under 700,000 distinct CDR3 sequences, more than 15% seen once. Described time point: newly diagnosed GD, antithyroid drugs for less than 3 months. From PBMCs, RNA was extracted and then used to make the TCR library. These same data were also listed under a study on T cells in Graves' hyperthyroidism and ophthalmopathy.

The starting material was peripheral blood mononuclear cells (PBMCs), obtained at new diagnosis, from a patient treated with antithyroid drugs. The receptor set was obtained from a woman aged 35-65 years with Graves disease.

V and J are TRBV20-1 and TRBJ1-4; D is ambiguous. The germline V and J ends were trimmed by 4 bases and 8 bases, with 14 bases remaining between them. The CDR3 spans 13 residues. Germline V lookup: CDR1 DFQATT, CDR2 SNEGSKA (reference sequence). The CDR3 spells CSAKDGPGEKLFF. CDR3 coding DNA: TGCAGTGCTAAGGACGGACCCGGGGAAAAACTGTTTTTT.

This clonotype was counted ten times or more. The gene calls are TRBV12-3 or TRBV12-4 and TRBJ2-7; perhaps TRBD2 as D (5 bases). CDR3 length equals 13 residues. Trimming shortened V by 6 bases and J by 4 bases, and 13 bases separated the two germline ends. DNA for the CDR3: TGTGCCAGCAGCCCGGACTTCCCATACGAGCAGTACTTC. This translates into CASSPDFPYEQYF.

This clonotype was counted ten times or more. The genes are TRBV7-9 and TRBJ1-1; D perhaps matches TRBD1 (5 bases). CDR1 is SEHNR, CDR2 FQNEAQ, per germline (reference sequence). The CDR3 contains 13 residues. V dropped 5 bases and J dropped 3 bases, with 10 bases sitting between them. CDR3: CASSVGTHTEAFF. The CDR3 DNA reads TGTGCCAGCAGCGTTGGGACCCACACTGAAGCTTTCTTT.

In regard to this clonotype: Its ends do not fully match the called genes, so a read error is possible. The gene calls are TRBV4-1 and TRBJ2-5; 11 positions agree with TRBD2. Germline assignment: CDR1 MGHRA and CDR2 YSYEKL. CDR3 length: 11 amino acids. CDR3 region: CASSRRLAGIF. As DNA, the CDR3 is TGCGCCAGCAGCCGCAGACTAGCGGGGATCTTC.

This rearrangement joins TRBV7-9 to TRBJ2-2, with 8 nucleotides matching TRBD2. Germline lookup yields CDR1 SEHNR and CDR2 FQNEAQ (reference sequence). This CDR3 has 14 residues. Unmatched junction bases numbered 3, after V lost 6 bases and J lost 3 bases. In DNA form, the CDR3 reads TGTGCCAGCAGGCTGACTAGCGACACCGGGGAGCTGTTTTTT. Its protein is CASRLTSDTGELFF.

At least ten counts were recorded for this clonotype. The J gene is TRBJ1-2, the V gene TRBV2, with unresolved D. This CDR3 has 14 residues. Germline V gives CDR1 SNHLY, CDR2 FYNNEI. Deletions cut 3 bases from V and 0 bases from J, with 8 bases between. CDR3 loop: CASSEGYPNYGYTF. CDR3 sequence (DNA): TGTGCCAGCAGTGAGGGCTACCCTAACTATGGCTACACCTTC.

The chain couples TRBV6-5 to TRBJ1-1; D unresolved. V lost 2 bases and J 0 bases, leaving 16 bases between the germline ends. CDR1 MNHEY and CDR2 SVGAGI come from the germline V gene. CDR3 size: 17 residues. Here the CDR3 DNA reads TGTGCCAGCAGTTACCAGTCCTGGGTCGGAATGAACACTGAAGCTTTCTTT. Amino acids: CASSYQSWVGMNTEAFF.

A few counts support this clonotype. The V call is TRBV4-1, the J call TRBJ1-5, with a tentative D call TRBD1 (5 bases). The V gene lost 0 bases and the J gene lost 0 bases, with 24 bases spanning the gap. This CDR3 comprises 21 residues. Germline CDR1 MGHRA, CDR2 YSYEKL. The CDR3 reads CASSQDSEGATLGISNQPQHF. The CDR3 nucleotides read TGCGCCAGCAGCCAAGATAGTGAAGGGGCGACTTTGGGGATTAGCAATCAGCCCCAGCATTTT.

In its sample, this clonotype was seen a few times. The genes are TRBV6-1 and TRBJ1-2, with 7 nucleotides matching TRBD1. Unmatched junction bases numbered 8, after V lost 1 base and J lost 0 bases. CDR1 MNHNS and CDR2 SASEGT come from the germline V gene. This CDR3 is 17 amino acids long. The CDR3 region has the DNA TGTGCCAGCAGTGAAGGTGGCAGGGGGACGTCTAACTATGGCTACACCTTC. Protein: CASSEGGRGTSNYGYTF.

At least ten counts were recorded for this clonotype. CDR3 protein: CASSTNYNEQFF. CDR3 coding DNA: TGTGCCAGCAGTACAAATTACAATGAGCAGTTCTTC. The rearrangement uses TRBV12-3 or TRBV12-4 and TRBJ2-1; no definite D call. The CDR3 spans 12 residues. The V end was cut by 5 bases, the J end by 4 bases, with 6 bases between.

This clonotype was recorded a few times. The chain is built from TRBV12-3 or TRBV12-4 and TRBJ2-1; 9 bases fit TRBD2. Trimming removed 6 bases from V and 7 bases from J; junction bases left unmatched: 7. This CDR3 region has 14 residues. The CDR3 loop is CASRQAGGRNEQFF. In DNA form, the CDR3 reads TGTGCCAGCAGACAAGCGGGGGGCAGGAATGAGCAGTTCTTC.

This clonotype was counted between two and nine times. The chain links TRBV18 to TRBJ2-3, with D possibly matching TRBD2 (6 bases). The CDR3 spans 15 residues. Trimming removed 3 bases at V and 4 bases at J, with 14 bases between. Germline CDR1 is KGHSH and CDR2 is LQKENI. For the CDR3, the DNA is TGTGCCAGCTCACCGAGTACTAGCTGGGCAGATACGCAGTATTTT. Translating it yields CASSPSTSWADTQYF. The full variable domain, with the rest looked up from reference TRBV18 and TRBJ2-3, is NAGVMQNPRHLVRRRGQEARLRCSPMKGHSHVYWYRQLPEEGLKFMVYLQKENIIDESGMPKERFSAEFPKEGPSILRIQQVVRGDSAAYFCASSPSTSWADTQYFGPGTRLTVL.

In its sample, this clonotype was seen many times. This chain uses TRBV2 with TRBJ2-2; TRBD1 aligns across 7 bases. V lost 0 bases, J lost 7 bases, and 2 bases stayed unmatched. This CDR3 spans 14 amino acids. The germline gives CDR1 SNHLY, CDR2 FYNNEI. CDR3 coding DNA: TGTGCCAGCAGTGAAGCGGCAGGGGGCGGGGAGCTGTTTTTT. Its protein is CASSEAAGGGELFF.

In this sample, this clonotype turned up many times. The chain uses TRBV7-9 and TRBJ2-1; 7 nucleotides match TRBD1. This CDR3 has 18 amino acids. The germline gives CDR1 SEHNR, CDR2 FQNEAQ (reference sequence). The junction had 15 bases not matched to a gene; V was cut back by 4 bases and J by 3 bases. Here the CDR3 DNA reads TGTGCCAGCAGCTGGACTTACGGGACAGTTCCCAACTACAATGAGCAGTTCTTC. Amino acid sequence: CASSWTYGTVPNYNEQFF.

This clonotype was seen only a few times. J is TRBJ1-3 and V is TRBV5-1, with TRBD1 as a possible D gene (5 bases). CDR1 SGHRS and CDR2 YFSETQ come from the germline V gene. The CDR3 runs to 17 residues. V lost 0 bases and J 2 bases, leaving 15 bases between the germline ends. The CDR3 DNA reads as TGCGCCAGCAGCTTGGTTCCAGGGAAGTGGACTGGAAACACCATATATTTT. Translated, it gives CASSLVPGKWTGNTIYF.

The V call is TRBV20-1, the J call TRBJ2-3; D is undetermined. The CDR3 loop spans 14 amino acids. Germline loops: CDR1 DFQATT, CDR2 SNEGSKA (reference sequence). Trimming left V 0 bases short and J 1 base short, with 8 bases between. As DNA, the CDR3 is TGCAGTGCTAGAGATAGTGGGGGCACAGATACGCAGTATTTT. As protein: CSARDSGGTDTQYF.

The V call is TRBV7-2, the J call TRBJ2-2; D not certain. Germline V gene lookup returns CDR1 SGHTA and CDR2 FQGNSA. The V end was cut by 4 bases, the J end by 4 bases, with 13 bases between. The CDR3 has 15 residues. The DNA of the CDR3 is TGTGCCAGCAGCTCCGGTCCTGTGCCCACCGGGGAGCTGTTTTTT. It is translated as CASSSGPVPTGELFF.

The gene calls are TRBV11-2 and TRBJ1-5, with TRBD1 identical over 7 bases. CDR1 is SGHAT and CDR2 is FQNNGV in the germline V gene. This CDR3 has 15 amino acids. Trimming removed 5 bases from V and 5 bases from J; junction bases left unmatched: 9. The chain's CDR3 is CASSPLTGKDQPQHF. As DNA, the CDR3 is TGTGCCAGCAGCCCCCTGACAGGGAAAGATCAGCCCCAGCATTTT.

Only a few counts were recorded for this clonotype. The CDR3 bases are TGCAGTGCTAGAGGGCCACGGGAGGCCTATGGCTACACCTTC. As protein: CSARGPREAYGYTF. The rearrangement links TRBV20-1 to TRBJ1-2; no reliable D call. V lost 1 base and J 4 bases, leaving 13 bases between the germline ends. The germline V gene has CDR1 DFQATT and CDR2 SNEGSKA (reference sequence). The CDR3 is 14 amino acids.

The gene calls are TRBV11-3 and TRBJ1-3, with D uncertain. Germline CDR1 and CDR2: SGHNT and YENEEA. Trimming stripped 5 bases from V and 4 bases from J, with 9 bases between. The CDR3 totals 13 residues. The CDR3 nucleotides read TGTGCCAGCAGCAAGAACGTCGGAAACACCATATATTTT. Its protein product is CASSKNVGNTIYF.

V and J are TRBV5-6 and TRBJ1-6; tentative D call: TRBD1 (6 bases). The germline V and J ends were trimmed by 0 bases and 9 bases, with 13 bases remaining between them. Germline loops: CDR1 SGHDT, CDR2 YYEEEE. The CDR3 consists of 15 residues. The CDR3 is CASSLGDTNRSPLHF. The CDR3 nucleotides read TGTGCCAGCAGCTTGGGGGACACCAATCGTTCACCCCTCCACTTT.

The chain is built from TRBV3-1 and TRBJ1-2; maybe TRBD1 (6 bases). CDR1 and CDR2 (germline): LGHDT, YNNKEL (reference sequence). V was cut by 4 bases and J by 2 bases, with 14 bases left in between. CDR3 length equals 15 residues. CDR3 DNA: TGTGCCAGCAGCCCCCTAGGCAGGGGAAACTATGGCTACACCTTC. The encoded protein is CASSPLGRGNYGYTF.